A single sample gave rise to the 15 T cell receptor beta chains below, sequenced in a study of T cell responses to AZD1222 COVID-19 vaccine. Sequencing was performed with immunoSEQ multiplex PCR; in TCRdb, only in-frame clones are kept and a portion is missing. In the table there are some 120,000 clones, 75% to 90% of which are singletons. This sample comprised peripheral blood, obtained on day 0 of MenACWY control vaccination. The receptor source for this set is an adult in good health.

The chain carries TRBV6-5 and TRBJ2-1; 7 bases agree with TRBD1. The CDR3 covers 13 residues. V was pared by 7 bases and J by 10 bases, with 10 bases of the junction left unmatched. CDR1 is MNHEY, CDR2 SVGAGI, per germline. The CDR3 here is CASNDRDPREQFF. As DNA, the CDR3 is TGTGCCAGCAACGACAGGGACCCGAGGGAGCAGTTCTTC.

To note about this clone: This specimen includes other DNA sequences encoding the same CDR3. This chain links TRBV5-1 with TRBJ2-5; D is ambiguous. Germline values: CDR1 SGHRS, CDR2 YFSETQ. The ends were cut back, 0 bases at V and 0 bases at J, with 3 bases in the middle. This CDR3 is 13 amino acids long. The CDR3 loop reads CASSLGYQETQYF. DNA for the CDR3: TGCGCCAGCAGCTTGGGCTACCAAGAGACCCAGTACTTC.

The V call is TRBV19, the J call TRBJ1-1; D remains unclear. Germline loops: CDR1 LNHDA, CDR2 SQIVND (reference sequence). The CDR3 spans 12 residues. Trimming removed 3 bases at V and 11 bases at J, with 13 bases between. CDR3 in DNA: TGTGCCAGTAGTATGTTCGGGGTAGGGGCTTTCTTT. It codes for CASSMFGVGAFF.

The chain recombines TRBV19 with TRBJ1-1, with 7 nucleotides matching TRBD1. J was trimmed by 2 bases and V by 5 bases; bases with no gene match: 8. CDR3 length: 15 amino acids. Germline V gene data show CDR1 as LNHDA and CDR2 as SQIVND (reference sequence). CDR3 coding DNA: TGTGCCAGTAGTCCTTTGACAGGGATAAACACTGAAGCTTTCTTT. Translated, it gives CASSPLTGINTEAFF.

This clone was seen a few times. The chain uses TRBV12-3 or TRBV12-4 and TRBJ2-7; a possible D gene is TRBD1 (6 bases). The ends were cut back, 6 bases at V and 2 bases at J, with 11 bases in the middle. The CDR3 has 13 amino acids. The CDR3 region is CASRLTGTYEQYF. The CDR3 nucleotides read TGTGCCAGCAGATTAACAGGGACCTACGAGCAGTACTTC.

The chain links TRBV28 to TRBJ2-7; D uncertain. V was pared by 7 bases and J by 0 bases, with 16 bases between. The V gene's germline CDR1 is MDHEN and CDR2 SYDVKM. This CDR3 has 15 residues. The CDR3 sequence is CASNRRTAGSYEQYF. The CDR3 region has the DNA TGTGCCAGCAACCGCCGGACCGCTGGCTCCTACGAGCAGTACTTC.

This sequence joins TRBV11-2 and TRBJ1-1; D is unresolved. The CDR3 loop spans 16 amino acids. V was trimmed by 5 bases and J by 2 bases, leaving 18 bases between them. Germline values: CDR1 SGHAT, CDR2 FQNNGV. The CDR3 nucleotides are TGTGCCAGCAGCCCATTTCTTAGCAAGGTAAACACTGAAGCTTTCTTT. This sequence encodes CASSPFLSKVNTEAFF.

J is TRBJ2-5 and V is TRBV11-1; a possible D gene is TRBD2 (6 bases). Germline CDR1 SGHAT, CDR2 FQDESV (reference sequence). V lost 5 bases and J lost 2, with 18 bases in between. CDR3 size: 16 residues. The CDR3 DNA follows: TGTGCCAGCAGCGAGTTTGGACGGGGGATACAAGAGACCCAGTACTTC. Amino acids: CASSEFGRGIQETQYF.

The CDR3 spells CASSFDRQTYEQYF. As DNA, the CDR3 is TGCGCCAGCAGCTTCGACCGACAGACCTACGAGCAGTACTTC. V usage is TRBV5-1 and J usage is TRBJ2-7; D perhaps matches TRBD1 (5 bases). CDR3 length equals 14 residues. Germline CDR1 and CDR2: SGHRS and YFSETQ. Deletions cut 2 bases from V and 2 bases from J, with 11 bases between.

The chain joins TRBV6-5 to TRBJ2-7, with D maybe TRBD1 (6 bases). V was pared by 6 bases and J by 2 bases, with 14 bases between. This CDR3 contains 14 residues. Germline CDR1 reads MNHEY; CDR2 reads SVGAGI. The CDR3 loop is CASSGQLKTYEQYF. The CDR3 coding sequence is TGTGCCAGCAGCGGACAGCTTAAAACCTACGAGCAGTACTTC.

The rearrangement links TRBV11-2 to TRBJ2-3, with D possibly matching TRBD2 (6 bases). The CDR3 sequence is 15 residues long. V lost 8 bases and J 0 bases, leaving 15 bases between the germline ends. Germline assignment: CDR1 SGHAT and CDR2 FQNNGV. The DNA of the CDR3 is TGTGCCAGCGTCCCATTTAGCGGAAGCACAGATACGCAGTATTTT. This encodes CASVPFSGSTDTQYF.

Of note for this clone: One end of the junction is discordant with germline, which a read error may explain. Here the CDR3 reads CASSLAHEQFF. The CDR3 region has the DNA TGTGCCAGCAGTCTAGCGCATGAGCAGTTCTTC. V gene TRBV12-3 or TRBV12-4 combines with J gene TRBJ2-1, with D perhaps TRBD2 (6 bases). The CDR3 has 11 amino acids.

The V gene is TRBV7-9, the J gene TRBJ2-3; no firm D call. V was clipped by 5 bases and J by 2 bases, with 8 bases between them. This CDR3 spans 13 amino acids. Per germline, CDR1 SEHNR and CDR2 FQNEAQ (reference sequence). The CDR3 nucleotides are TGTGCCAGCAGCCCCTCTACCACAGATACGCAGTATTTT. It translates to CASSPSTTDTQYF.

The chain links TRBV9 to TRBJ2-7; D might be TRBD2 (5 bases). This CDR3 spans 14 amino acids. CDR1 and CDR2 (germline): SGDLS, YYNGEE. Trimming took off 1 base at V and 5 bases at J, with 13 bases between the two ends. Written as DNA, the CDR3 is TGTGCCAGCAGCGTATCGGGGTTCGTGGACGAGCAGTACTTC. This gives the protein CASSVSGFVDEQYF.

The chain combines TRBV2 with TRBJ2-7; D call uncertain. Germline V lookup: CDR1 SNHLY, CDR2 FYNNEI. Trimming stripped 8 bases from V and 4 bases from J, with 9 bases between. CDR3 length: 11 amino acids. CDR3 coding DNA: TGTGCCAGCTCTGTGGCTTACGAGCAGTACTTC. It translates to CASSVAYEQYF.